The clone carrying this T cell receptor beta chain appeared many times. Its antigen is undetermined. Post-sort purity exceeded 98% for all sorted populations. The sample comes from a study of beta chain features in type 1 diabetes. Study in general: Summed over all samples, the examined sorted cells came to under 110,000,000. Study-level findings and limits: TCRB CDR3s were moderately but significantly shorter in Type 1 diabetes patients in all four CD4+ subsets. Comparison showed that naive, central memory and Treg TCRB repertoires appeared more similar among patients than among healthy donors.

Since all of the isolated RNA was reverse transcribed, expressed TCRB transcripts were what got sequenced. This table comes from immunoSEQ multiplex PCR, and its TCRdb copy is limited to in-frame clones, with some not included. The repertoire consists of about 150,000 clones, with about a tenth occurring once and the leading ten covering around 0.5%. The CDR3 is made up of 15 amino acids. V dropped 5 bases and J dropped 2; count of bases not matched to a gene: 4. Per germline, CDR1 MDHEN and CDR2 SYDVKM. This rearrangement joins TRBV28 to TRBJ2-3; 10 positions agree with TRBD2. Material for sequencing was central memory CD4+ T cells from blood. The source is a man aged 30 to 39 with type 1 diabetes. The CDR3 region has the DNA TGTGCCAGCAGTACGACTAGCGGGTACACAGATACGCAGTATTTT. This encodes CASSTTSGYTDTQYF. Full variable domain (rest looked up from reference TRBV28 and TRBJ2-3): DVKVTQSSRYLVKRTGEKVFLECVQDMDHENMFWYRQDPGLGLRLIYFSYDVKMKEKGDIPEGYSVSREKKERFSLILESASTNQTSMYLCASSTTSGYTDTQYFGPGTRLTVL.